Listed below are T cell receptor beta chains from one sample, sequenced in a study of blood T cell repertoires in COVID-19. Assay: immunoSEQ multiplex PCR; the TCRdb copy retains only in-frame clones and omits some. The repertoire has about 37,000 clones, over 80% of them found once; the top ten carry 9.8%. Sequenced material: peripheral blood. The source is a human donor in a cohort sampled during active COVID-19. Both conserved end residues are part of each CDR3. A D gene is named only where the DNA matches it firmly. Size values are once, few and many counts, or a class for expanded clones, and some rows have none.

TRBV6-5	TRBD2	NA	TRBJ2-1	TGTGCCAGCAGGTTATTAGCGGGAAGGAATGAGCAGTTCTTC	CASRLLAGRNEQFF
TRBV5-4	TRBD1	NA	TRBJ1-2	TGTGCCAGCAGCTTGAAGGGTGGACAGGCTGGGGGCTACACCTTC	CASSLKGGQAGGYTF
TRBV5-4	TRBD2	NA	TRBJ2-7	TGTGCCAGCAGCTTGGGCGGGGGCTCCTACGAGCAGTACTTC	CASSLGGGSYEQYF
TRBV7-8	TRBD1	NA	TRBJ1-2	TGTGCCAGCAGCTTGGGGCAGGGGGCTGGCTACACCTTC	CASSLGQGAGYTF
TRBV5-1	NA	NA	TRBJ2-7	TGCGCCAGCAGCTTATTAGCTTCTCGTTCCTACGAGCAGTACTTC	CASSLLASRSYEQYF
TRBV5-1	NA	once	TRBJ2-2	TGCGCCAGCAGACAGAACACCGGGGAGCTGTTTTTT	CASRQNTGELFF
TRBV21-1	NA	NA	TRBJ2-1	TGTGCCAGCAGCCCTCGAGGAGTCGTAAATGAGCAGTTCTTC	CASSPRGVVNEQFF
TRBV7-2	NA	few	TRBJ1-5	TGTGCCAGCAGCTTAGGTCAGGTCAATCAGCCCCAGCATTTT	CASSLGQVNQPQHF
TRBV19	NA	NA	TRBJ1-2	TGTGCCAGTAGTAACCGGAGGGACGGCTGGGGTTATGGCTACACCTTC	CASSNRRDGWGYGYTF
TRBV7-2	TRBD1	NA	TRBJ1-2	TGTGCCAGCAGCGTATTACCGGGACAGAATCCTTATGGCTACACCTTC	CASSVLPGQNPYGYTF
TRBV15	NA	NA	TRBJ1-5	TGTGCCACCAGCAGAGATCGGGAAGCGCCCCAGCATTTT	CATSRDREAPQHF
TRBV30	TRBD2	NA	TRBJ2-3	TGTGCCTGGAGTGTACCTTCCCACCGGCGGGCTAGCGGGGGACTAATGGAAGATACGCAGTATTTT	CAWSVPSHRRASGGLMEDTQYF
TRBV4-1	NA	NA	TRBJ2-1	TGCGCCAGCAGCCCCATGACTTCCAGCCTATCCCTCAATGAGCAGTTCTTC	CASSPMTSSLSLNEQFF
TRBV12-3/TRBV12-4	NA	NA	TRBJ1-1	TGTGCCAGCAGTTTAGCACTCGACACTGAAGCTTTCTTT	CASSLALDTEAFF
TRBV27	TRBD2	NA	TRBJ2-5	TGTGCCAGCAGTAAGGGGCGGGGGGAGACCCAGTACTTC	CASSKGRGETQYF
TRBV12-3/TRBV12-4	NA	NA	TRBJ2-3	TGTGCCAGCAGCCCCCATTTAGATACGCAGTATTTT	CASSPHLDTQYF
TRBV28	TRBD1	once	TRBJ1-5	TGTGCCAGCAGTACAGGGGTTTATAGCAATCAGCCCCAGCATTTT	CASSTGVYSNQPQHF
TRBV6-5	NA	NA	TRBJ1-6	TGTGCCAGCAGTCCTGGGAGTTCACCCCTCCACTTT	CASSPGSSPLHF
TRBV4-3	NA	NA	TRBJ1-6	TGCGCCAGCAGCCAAGACAGGGTTAATAATTCACCCCTCCACTTT	CASSQDRVNNSPLHF
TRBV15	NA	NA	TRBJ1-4	TGTGCCACCAGCAGAGGGTTAGCGCGGGAAAAACTGTTTTTT	CATSRGLAREKLFF
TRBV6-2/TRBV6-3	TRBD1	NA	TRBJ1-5	TGTGCCAGCAGTGGGGACAGGGGAAGCAATCAGCCCCAGCATTTT	CASSGDRGSNQPQHF
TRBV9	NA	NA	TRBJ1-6	TGTGCCAGCAGCGTAGCGGTGGTTAATTCACCCCTCCACTTT	CASSVAVVNSPLHF
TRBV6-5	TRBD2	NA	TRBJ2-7	TGTGCCAGCAGCGGGACTAGCGGGATCAGAGAGCAGTACTTC	CASSGTSGIREQYF
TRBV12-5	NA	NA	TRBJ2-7	TGTGCTAGTGGGGCGGGACAGACTTATAAGTACGAGCAGTACTTC	CASGAGQTYKYEQYF
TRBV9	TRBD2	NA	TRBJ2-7	TGTGCCAGCAGCGTAGAGTTAGCGGGACGGCAGTACTTC	CASSVELAGRQYF
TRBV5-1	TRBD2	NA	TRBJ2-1	TGCGCCAGCAGCTACCTCGGATCTAGCGGGGTCACCAATGAGCAGTTCTTC	CASSYLGSSGVTNEQFF
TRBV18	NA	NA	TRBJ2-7	TGTGCCAGCTCACCACGGGTAGCGGGACAGACGTCGGGAGGGGAGCAGTACTTC	CASSPRVAGQTSGGEQYF
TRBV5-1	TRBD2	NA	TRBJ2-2	TGCGCCAGCAGTGTAGCGGGGTTCGGGGAGCTGTTTTTT	CASSVAGFGELFF
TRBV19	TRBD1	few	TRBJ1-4	TGTGCCAGTAGTATTCTGGGGACAGCTAGTAATGAAAAACTGTTTTTT	CASSILGTASNEKLFF
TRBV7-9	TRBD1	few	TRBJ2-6	TGTGCCAGCAGCCCCTTTAAACAGGGGGCTGGGGCCAACGTCCTGACTTTC	CASSPFKQGAGANVLTF
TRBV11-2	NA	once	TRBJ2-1	TGTGCCAGCAGCTTAGAACGCCTTGCCAGAAACAATGAGCAGTTCTTC	CASSLERLARNNEQFF
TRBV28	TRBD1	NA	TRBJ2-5	TGTGCCAGCAGCCTCACCCGCCCGACAGGGAAAGAGACCCAGTACTTC	CASSLTRPTGKETQYF
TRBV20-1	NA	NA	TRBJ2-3	TGCAGTGCTAGAGGAGGGGATACGCAGTATTTT	CSARGGDTQYF
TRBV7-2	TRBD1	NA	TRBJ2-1	TGTGCCAGCAGCCCTCGGACAGGGGATAATGAGCAGTTCTTC	CASSPRTGDNEQFF
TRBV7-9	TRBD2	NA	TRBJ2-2	TGTGCCAGCAGCACAATAGCGGGATTGAACACCGGGGAGCTGTTTTTT	CASSTIAGLNTGELFF
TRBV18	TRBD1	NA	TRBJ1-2	TGTGCCAGCTCACCCGAGACAGGGATATCCTATGGCTACACCTTC	CASSPETGISYGYTF
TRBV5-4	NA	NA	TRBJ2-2	TGTGCCAGCAGACCGCAGGGGGGTGGCACCGGGGAGCTGTTTTTT	CASRPQGGGTGELFF
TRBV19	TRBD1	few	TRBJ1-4	TGTGCCAGTAAACCGGGACAGAAGAATGAAAAACTGTTTTTT	CASKPGQKNEKLFF
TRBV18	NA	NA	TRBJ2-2	TGTGCCAGCTCACCGCCGGGATTTTCTACCGGGGAGCTGTTTTTT	CASSPPGFSTGELFF
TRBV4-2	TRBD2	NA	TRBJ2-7	TGTGCCAGCAGCCAAGGACTAGCGGGATGGGAGCAGTACTTC	CASSQGLAGWEQYF
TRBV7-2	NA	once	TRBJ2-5	TGTGCCAGCAGCTTAATTGGGACACAAGAGACCCAGTACTTC	CASSLIGTQETQYF
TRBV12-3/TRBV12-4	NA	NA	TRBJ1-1	TGTGCCAGCAGCCAGGGGAACACTGAAGCTTTCTTT	CASSQGNTEAFF
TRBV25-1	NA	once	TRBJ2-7	TGTGCCAGCAGACAGGATCCCTACGAGCAGTACTTC	CASRQDPYEQYF
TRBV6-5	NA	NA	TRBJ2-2	TGTGCCAGCTCACCTCTTTCGTCAGCCGGGGAGCTGTTTTTT	CASSPLSSAGELFF
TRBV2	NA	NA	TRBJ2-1	TGTGCCAGCAGTGAGCGGAGCGGGCAGTACAATGAGCAGTTCTTC	CASSERSGQYNEQFF
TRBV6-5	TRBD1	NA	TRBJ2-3	TGTGCCAGCAGTTGGACACGGGACAGGGCTAGAGATACGCAGTATTTT	CASSWTRDRARDTQYF
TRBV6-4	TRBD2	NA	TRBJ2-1	TGTGCCAGCAGTGAAGGGACTAGCGGGACCAGTGAGCAGTTCTTC	CASSEGTSGTSEQFF
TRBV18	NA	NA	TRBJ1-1	TGTGCCAGCTCACCACCGGCAGTTATGAACACTGAAGCTTTCTTT	CASSPPAVMNTEAFF
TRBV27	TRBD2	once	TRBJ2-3	TGTGCCAGCACCGCGGGACTAGCGGACACAGATACGCAGTATTTT	CASTAGLADTDTQYF
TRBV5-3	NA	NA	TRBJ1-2	TGTGCCAGAAGCTTGCGGTATGGGGCTTATCCCTATGGCTACACCTTC	CARSLRYGAYPYGYTF
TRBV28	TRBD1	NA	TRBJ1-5	TGTGCCAGCAGTTTGACCTATTACAGGGGATTAGGCAATCAGCCCCAGCATTTT	CASSLTYYRGLGNQPQHF
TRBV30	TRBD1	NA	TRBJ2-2	TGTGCCTGGCGCAGACAGGGGGTTGGAGAGACCGGGGAGCTGTTTTTT	CAWRRQGVGETGELFF
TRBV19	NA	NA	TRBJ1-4	TGTGCCAGTAGTAGATCCGGTCTAAATGAAAAACTGTTTTTT	CASSRSGLNEKLFF
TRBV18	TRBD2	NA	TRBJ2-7	TGTGCCAGCTCACCAACTAGCGGGAGGGCCCAGATCCCCTACGAGCAGTACTTC	CASSPTSGRAQIPYEQYF
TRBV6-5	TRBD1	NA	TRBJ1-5	TGTGCCAGCAGCCCAGGGACAGTTAGCAATCAGCCCCAGCATTTT	CASSPGTVSNQPQHF
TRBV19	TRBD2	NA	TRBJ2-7	TGTGCCAGTAGTAGGAGGACTAGCGGGCCCTCCTACGAGCAGTACTTC	CASSRRTSGPSYEQYF
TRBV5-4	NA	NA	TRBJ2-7	TGTGCCAGCAGTAACAGGGTTAACTACGAGCAGTACTTC	CASSNRVNYEQYF
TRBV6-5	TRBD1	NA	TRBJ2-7	TGTGCCAGCAGGAATCGGACAGGCCTATCCTACGAGCAGTACTTC	CASRNRTGLSYEQYF
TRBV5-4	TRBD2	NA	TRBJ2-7	TGTGCCAGCAGCTACAAGCGGGGCGAGGGATTGAACGAGCAGTACTTC	CASSYKRGEGLNEQYF